This T cell receptor beta chain was profiled in a study of blood T cell repertoires in COVID-19. Germline CDR1 reads MNHEY; CDR2 reads SMNVEV (reference sequence). This CDR3 comprises 15 residues. V lost 1 base, J lost 10 bases, and 17 bases lay in between. Source study methods: Reference gene primers were amplified, and this amplification served to estimate nucleated cell counts. Libraries were prepared by immunoSEQ multiplex PCR; TCRdb keeps only in-frame clonotypes and omits some of them. V and J calls and clone size follow that table, whereas D and trimming were derived from the DNA. The repertoire consists of under 200,000 clones, with about four fifths occurring once and the leading ten covering approximately 18%.

V usage is TRBV27 and J usage is TRBJ2-1, with TRBD2 as a possible D gene (7 bases). The source of this sequence is a woman in her sixties or seventies who had recovered from COVID-19. The sequencing sample was made of peripheral blood. The CDR3 nucleotides are TGTGCCAGCAGTTTATTAGGCGGGGGCCCCGCCGAGCAGTTCTTC. The encoded protein is CASSLLGGGPAEQFF.